This T cell receptor (beta chain) was captured in a study of blood T cell repertoires in COVID-19. Study information: T cells, B-cell-depleted T cells, or PBMCs provided the cDNA or gDNA that served as material.

Germline values: CDR1 MGHRA, CDR2 YSYEKL. There are 13 residues in the CDR3. The V end was cut by 4 bases, the J end by 5 bases, with 9 bases between. Clones were sequenced by immunoSEQ multiplex PCR, and TCRdb holds only the in-frame ones, with some missing. The table lists a few hundred thousand clones, approximately 90% of them singletons. The sample consisted of PBMCs or T cells enriched from blood (not recorded which). This sequence joins TRBV4-1 and TRBJ1-5; weak D call: TRBD1 (5 bases). This TCR came from a man younger than 35 who had recovered from COVID-19. CDR3 residues: CASSLQVDQPQHF. In nucleotides, the CDR3 is TGCGCCAGCAGCCTACAGGTAGATCAGCCCCAGCATTTT.